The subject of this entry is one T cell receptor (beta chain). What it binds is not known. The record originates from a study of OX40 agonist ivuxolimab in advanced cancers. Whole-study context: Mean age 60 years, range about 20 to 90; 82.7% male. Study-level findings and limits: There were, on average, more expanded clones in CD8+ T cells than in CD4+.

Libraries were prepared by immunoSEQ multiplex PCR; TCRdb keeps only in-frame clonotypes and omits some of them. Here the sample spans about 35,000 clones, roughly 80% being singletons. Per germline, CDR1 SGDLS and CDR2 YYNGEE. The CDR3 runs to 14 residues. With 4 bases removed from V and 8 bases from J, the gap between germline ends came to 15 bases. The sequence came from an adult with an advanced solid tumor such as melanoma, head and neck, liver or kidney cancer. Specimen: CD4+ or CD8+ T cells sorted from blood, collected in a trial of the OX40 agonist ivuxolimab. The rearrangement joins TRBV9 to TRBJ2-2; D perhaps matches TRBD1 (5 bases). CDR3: CASSLTGYGGELFF. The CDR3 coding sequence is TGTGCCAGCAGCCTCACAGGTTACGGTGGGGAGCTGTTTTTT.